These 24 T cell receptor beta chains share one sample of origin, sequenced in a study of blood T cell repertoires in COVID-19 (dated by TCRdb to about 2020). Library prep was done by the immunoSEQ multiplex PCR assay. The source is immuneACCESS, and TCRdb retained only in-frame sequences with V and J called. Part of the clones is not carried over; for the studies checked, unresolved V genes explain less than half of this, and the remainder is unexplained. The table for this sample lists about 270,000 clones; 75% to 95% of them were counted only once. The top ten hold approximately 2.6% of the sample. The sample comprised peripheral blood. The receptors come from a young adult with COVID-19, enrolled during active disease.

V and J are TRBV2 and TRBJ2-3, with D tentatively TRBD1 (7 bases). This CDR3 is 13 amino acids long. Germline V gives CDR1 SNHLY, CDR2 FYNNEI. The germline V and J ends were trimmed by 11 bases and 0 bases, with 12 bases remaining between them. The CDR3 region is CAWRGPSTDTQYF. CDR3 DNA sequence: TGTGCCTGGAGGGGGCCTAGCACAGATACGCAGTATTTT.

The chain uses TRBV5-1 and TRBJ2-5; D might be TRBD2 (6 bases). Looked up from germline, CDR1 is SGHRS and CDR2 is YFSETQ. V shed 9 bases and J shed 5 bases, with 20 bases lying between them. The CDR3 is made up of 14 amino acids. CDR3 nucleotide sequence: TGCGCCACCTCCCATGGAGGGACTGGTGAGACCCAGTACTTC. The encoded protein is CATSHGGTGETQYF.

The chain combines TRBV10-2 with TRBJ2-7; 8 bases are shared with TRBD2. Germline values: CDR1 WSHSY, CDR2 SAAADI. CDR3 length: 14 amino acids. The V gene end was trimmed by 4 bases and the J gene end by 1 base; junction bases not matched to a gene: 3. The CDR3 here is CASSATSGSYEQYF. The CDR3 nucleotides are TGCGCCAGCAGTGCTACTAGCGGATCCTACGAGCAGTACTTC.

This chain connects TRBV3-1 (or the pseudogene TRBV3-2) to TRBJ1-2, with TRBD1 matching over 10 bases. The CDR3 runs 15 residues. Looked up from germline, CDR1 is LGHDT and CDR2 is YNNKEL (reference sequence). V shed 4 bases and J 7 bases; nucleotides not matched to a gene: 9. CDR3 region: CASSRDRGRLGGYTF. The DNA for the CDR3 is TGTGCCAGCAGCCGAGACAGGGGGCGCTTAGGTGGCTACACCTTC.

J is TRBJ2-5 and V is TRBV28; 15 positions match TRBD2. Per germline, CDR1 MDHEN and CDR2 SYDVKM. The CDR3 contains 14 residues. J was trimmed by 9 bases and V by 5 bases; bases with no gene match: 4. In DNA, the CDR3 is TGTGCCAGCAGTCGCGGACTAGCGGGGGGGCCCCAGTACTTC. It codes for CASSRGLAGGPQYF.

The chain joins TRBV5-6 to TRBJ2-5; perhaps TRBD2 as D (6 bases). In germline, CDR1 is SGHDT, CDR2 YYEEEE. The CDR3 consists of 17 residues. Trimming took 1 base from V and 7 from J, leaving 23 bases between them. The CDR3 bases are TGTGCCAGCAGCTTGCCCCAGGGTTTTCGCGGGATGGGGACCCAGTACTTC. It specifies CASSLPQGFRGMGTQYF.

The chain carries TRBV11-2 and TRBJ2-1; TRBD2 matches 8 bases. The CDR3 totals 15 residues. Looked up from germline, CDR1 is SGHAT and CDR2 is FQNNGV. Unmatched junction bases numbered 9, after V lost 2 bases and J lost 9 bases. DNA of the CDR3: TGTGCCAGCAGCTTATATGTTCGCGGGGGGAGTGAGCAGTTCTTC. Its protein is CASSLYVRGGSEQFF.

This chain links TRBV21-1 with TRBJ2-2; the table's D call, TRBD2, was not checked against the DNA. TRBV21-1 is listed as a pseudogene. The length of the CDR3 is 17 residues. The CDR3 nucleotides are TGTGCCAGCAGCAAAGGGGGGCTAGCGGGAGAAGGTGGGGAGCTGTTTTTT. Protein product: CASSKGGLAGEGGELFF.

The chain recombines TRBV4-1 with TRBJ2-4, with TRBD2 matching 13 bases. This CDR3 is 14 amino acids long. CDR1 MGHRA and CDR2 YSYEKL come from the germline V gene. V lost 4 bases and J lost 15; bases outside the gene matches: 9. The CDR3 nucleotides read TGCGCCAGCAGCCCTCTAGGACTAGCGGGAGTATTGTACTTC. Translation gives CASSPLGLAGVLYF.

The chain employs TRBV19 and TRBJ2-2, with D possibly being TRBD1 (6 bases). The CDR3 totals 14 residues. Germline V gene data show CDR1 as LNHDA and CDR2 as SQIVND (reference sequence). The V gene lost 5 bases and the J gene lost 3 bases, with 10 bases spanning the gap. CDR3 bases: TGTGCCAGTAGTGCCGACAGGCACACCGGGGAGCTGTTTTTT. Residues: CASSADRHTGELFF.

The CDR3 protein is CSVVSRGGNTEAFF. The CDR3 nucleotides read TGCAGCGTTGTCTCGCGGGGGGGAAACACTGAAGCTTTCTTT. V usage is TRBV29-1 and J usage is TRBJ1-1; D possibly corresponds to TRBD1 (5 bases). Germline V CDR1 and CDR2: SQVTM, ANQGSEA. The V and J ends lost 4 bases and 2 bases respectively, with 14 bases between them. The CDR3 extends over 14 amino acids.

The rearrangement joins TRBV24-1 to TRBJ2-7, with D unresolved. The V gene lost 2 bases and the J gene lost 7 bases, with 17 bases spanning the gap. Germline CDR1 KGHDR, CDR2 SFDVKD. The CDR3 covers 15 residues. CDR3 coding DNA: TGTGCCACCAGTGATTCTCGCAGGCTCCCTGGGGAGCAGTACTTC. This encodes CATSDSRRLPGEQYF.

The CDR3 nucleotides read TGTGCCAGCAGTTGGACTAGCGGGGCCTACAATGAGCAGTTCTTC. It is translated as CASSWTSGAYNEQFF. This chain uses TRBV27 with TRBJ2-1; 12 bases align to TRBD2. Germline V gene sequence: CDR1 MNHEY, CDR2 SMNVEV (reference sequence). The CDR3 runs to 15 residues. Losses at the gene ends were 4 bases for V and 2 bases for J; bases not matched to a gene: 0.

The chain couples TRBV2 to TRBJ1-5; D is unclear. The CDR3 extends over 14 amino acids. V lost 1 base and J lost 6, with 10 bases in between. Germline CDR1 SNHLY, CDR2 FYNNEI. The chain's CDR3 is CASSEGLRSQPQHF. The CDR3 DNA sequence: TGTGCCAGCAGTGAAGGTCTCAGAAGTCAGCCCCAGCATTTT.

The J gene is TRBJ2-1, the V gene TRBV4-3; perhaps TRBD2 as D (6 bases). The CDR3 runs to 14 residues. The V end was cut by 1 base, the J end by 9 bases, with 13 bases between. Germline CDR1 LGHNA, CDR2 YSLEER. The CDR3 DNA reads as TGCGCCAGCAGCCAAGTGGGGGGTTGGCGTGAGCAGTTCTTC. As protein: CASSQVGGWREQFF.

This chain links TRBV7-9 with TRBJ2-7, with 11 nucleotides matching TRBD1. In germline, CDR1 is SEHNR, CDR2 FQNEAQ (reference sequence). V gave up 6 bases and J gave up 0 bases; unmatched junction bases: 4. This CDR3 is 15 amino acids long. In nucleotides, the CDR3 is TGTGCCAGCAGGTCGGGACAGGGGGTCTCCTACGAGCAGTACTTC. It translates to CASRSGQGVSYEQYF.

The chain couples TRBV6-5 to TRBJ1-1; TRBD1 might be the D (6 bases). Trimming shortened V by 5 bases and J by 10 bases, and 17 bases separated the two germline ends. The CDR3 contains 13 residues. CDR1 and CDR2 (germline): MNHEY, SVGAGI. The DNA of the CDR3 is TGTGCCAGCAGTCCCGCGACAGTCAGGGGAGCTTTCTTT. Protein product: CASSPATVRGAFF.

The chain couples TRBV5-6 to TRBJ2-7; TRBD1 matches at 7 bases. Per the germline V gene, CDR1 is SGHDT and CDR2 is YYEEEE. J lost 4 bases, V lost 4 bases, and 8 bases had no gene match. The CDR3 has 14 residues. CDR3 in amino acids: CASSPRGGTYEQYF. As DNA, the CDR3 is TGTGCCAGCAGCCCGCGAGGGGGCACATACGAGCAGTACTTC.

Comments on this clone: Different DNA sequences within this sample yield the same CDR3. The CDR3 loop is CASSLAGTYEQYF. The CDR3, as DNA: TGCGCCAGCAGCTTGGCTGGCACCTACGAGCAGTACTTC. The rearrangement joins TRBV5-1 to TRBJ2-7; the D is unclear. V lost 0 bases and J 2 bases, leaving 6 bases between the germline ends. CDR1 is SGHRS and CDR2 is YFSETQ in the germline V gene. The length of the CDR3 is 13 residues.

The gene calls are TRBV28 and TRBJ1-2; the D gene is possibly TRBD1 (6 bases). CDR3 size: 15 residues. Germline CDR1 and CDR2: MDHEN and SYDVKM. V shed 3 bases and J shed 0 bases, with 11 bases lying between them. The chain's CDR3 is CASSFSTGANYGYTF. The DNA of the CDR3 is TGTGCCAGCAGTTTCTCGACAGGAGCTAACTATGGCTACACCTTC.

This chain joins TRBV5-1 and TRBJ1-1; 8 bases fit TRBD1. Germline CDR1 and CDR2: SGHRS and YFSETQ. The V segment lost 2 bases and the J segment 4 bases; nucleotides outside the gene matches: 7. CDR3 size: 15 residues. Here the CDR3 DNA reads TGCGCCAGCAGCTTATTTCAGGGGGCGAGCACTGAAGCTTTCTTT. This encodes CASSLFQGASTEAFF.

The rearrangement uses TRBV2 and TRBJ2-6; TRBD1 agrees at 8 bases. J lost 0 bases, V lost 10 bases, and 11 bases had no gene match. The CDR3 totals 17 residues. The V gene's germline CDR1 is SNHLY and CDR2 FYNNEI. The CDR3 here is CATKAGTGVSGANVLTF. In DNA, the CDR3 is TGTGCCACCAAAGCCGGGACAGGAGTCTCTGGGGCCAACGTCCTGACTTTC.

This chain uses TRBV19 with TRBJ1-2, with D maybe TRBD1 (6 bases). Per the germline V gene, CDR1 is LNHDA and CDR2 is SQIVND (reference sequence). The V gene lost 5 bases and the J gene lost 6 bases, with 10 bases spanning the gap. The CDR3 is made up of 12 amino acids. CDR3 amino acids: CASSATGNGYTF. CDR3 sequence (DNA): TGTGCCAGTAGTGCTACAGGGAATGGCTACACCTTC.

The count of this clone is one. The chain employs TRBV30 and TRBJ1-3, with no clear D. Germline CDR1 and CDR2: GTSNPN and SVGIG (reference sequence). With 4 bases removed from V and 5 bases from J, the gap between germline ends came to 12 bases. The length of the CDR3 is 13 residues. CDR3 bases: TGTGCCTGGAATGAGGGAAACCGAAACACCATATATTTT. This encodes CAWNEGNRNTIYF.